The entry below gives a single TCR beta chain sequence along with its context. Its target antigen remains unknown. It has no much larger one-base neighbor in the sample; base qualities were not kept. The data originate from a study of T cell responses to AZD1222 COVID-19 vaccine (dated by TCRdb to about 2021). Regarding the study in general: Because spike-specific TCR depth and breadth did not differ between the two schedules, AZD1222 recipients who got a second dose at roughly 4 weeks were pooled with those who got a second dose at roughly 12 weeks. A total of approximately 240 trial participants underwent TCR sequencing, of whom nearly 210 received two doses of AZD1222 and approximately 25 received two doses of the MenACWY control vaccine. Trial participants were enrolled by age into 18-55, 56-69 and 70-plus year subgroups, with approximately 150, 28 and 58 TCR-sequenced participants respectively. General conclusions and limits of the study: CD4 TCRs associated with the vaccine covered the entire spike protein, and the dominant responses were in regions 160-218 and 743-854. Reportedly, close to half of the unique spike-specific TCRs recognized epitopes lying outside the regions that are mutated in the B.1.351 and B.1.1.7 variants. Participants were mostly white British, with more females than males. The authors suggested clonal diversity may have been underestimated. A significant rise in spike-specific TCR breadth and depth was observed after two AZD1222 doses relative to day 0 and relative to MenACWY recipients. No day 14 peak-response samples were available, so repertoires were characterized only after the peak T cell response. Only a handful of AZD1222 recipients were SARS-CoV-2 seropositive at baseline, limiting conclusions about previously exposed vaccinees. The 56-69-year group was small, and its depth increase did not reach significance, likely because of low power.

The CDR3 sequence holds 15 residues, the cysteine and phenylalanine included. Just CDR3 DNA is preserved here, 45 bases in frame from base 1. The CDR3 regions of human TCRbeta chains were analyzed by immunosequencing. Under the source paper's analysis protocol: TCRs in the repertoires were compared against a reference library of SARS-CoV-2-specific TCRs that had been generated with the MIRA antigen-specificity platform. Breadth was defined as the fraction of unique TCRs that were SARS-CoV-2-associated. Depth was defined as the fraction of total T cells that were SARS-CoV-2-associated. Each spike-specific TCR was assigned to its reactive spike region and to a CD4 or CD8 class using the MIRA data. Log10-transformed breadth and depth values were compared by one-way ANOVA with Sidak's multiple comparisons tests. The clones in this table, taken by TCRdb from immuneACCESS, are in-frame only. Not every clone is retained; where verified, under half of the shortfall comes from an unresolved V gene, and the cause of the rest is unknown. V and J calls and clone size follow that table, whereas D and trimming were derived from the DNA. The sample includes 64,000 or so clones, with 80% to 85% observed a single time. The biggest ten clones account for under 8% of the sample.

This specimen's time point label, interpreted: baseline before first vaccination. Samples from vaccinated people were obtained from the UK trials COV001 and COV002, which included a single-blind randomized controlled phase 2/3 trial of AZD1222 (ChAdOx1 nCoV-19) in healthy adults. Trial participant PBMC samples were collected at day 0 and day 28 after the second dose for TCRbeta chain sequencing. Sample: peripheral blood, taken on day 0 of AZD1222 vaccination. The clonotype comes from an adult in good health. The chain links TRBV21-1 with TRBJ1-1; whether TRBD1, the table's D call, matches the DNA was not checked. TRBV21-1 is labeled a pseudogene. The CDR3 loop reads CASSKPNRMNTEAFF. The DNA reads as follows: TGTGCCAGCAGCAAACCCAACAGGATGAACACTGAAGCTTTCTTT.